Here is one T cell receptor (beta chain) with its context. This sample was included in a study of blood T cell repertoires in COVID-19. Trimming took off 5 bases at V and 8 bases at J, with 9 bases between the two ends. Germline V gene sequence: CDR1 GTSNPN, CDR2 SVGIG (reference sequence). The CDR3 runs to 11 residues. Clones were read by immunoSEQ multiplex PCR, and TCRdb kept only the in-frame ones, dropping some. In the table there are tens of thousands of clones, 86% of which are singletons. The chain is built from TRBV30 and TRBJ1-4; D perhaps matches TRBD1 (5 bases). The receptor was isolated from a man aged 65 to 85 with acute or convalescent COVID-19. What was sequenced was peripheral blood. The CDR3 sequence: CAWGTGEKLFF. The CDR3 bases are TGTGCCTGGGGGACGGGAGAAAAACTGTTTTTT. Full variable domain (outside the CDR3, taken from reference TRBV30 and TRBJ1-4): SQTIHQWPATLVQPVGSPLSLECTVEGTSNPNLYWYRQAAGRGLQLLFYSVGIGQISSEVPQNLSASRPQDRQFILSSKKLLLSDSGFYLCAWGTGEKLFFGSGTQLSVL.